The 8 T cell receptor beta chains presented below share a single source sample, sequenced in a study of blood T cells in healthy people across ages (dated by TCRdb to the mid-2010s). Libraries came from 5' RACE. Reads for this sample came from an Illumina HiSeq 2500. A second PCR of about 6 to 11 cycles was performed with a sample-barcoded 5' primer and a J-beta primer mix. The public sequencing data were trimmed at Q25 with fastp and processed into clonotypes with MiXCR by TCRdb, which kept only in-frame beta chains. Rows are unified per CDR3 protein, each entry keeping the most common DNA and genes. The sample table lists about 780,000 distinct CDR3 sequences, more than 35% of them with a count of one. The ten largest clones add up to around a sixth of the sample. The sequenced sample was blood. The receptors derive from a man aged 80 or over in good health.

This chain uses TRBV5-1 with TRBJ2-4; 9 bases map to TRBD2. The germline gives CDR1 SGHRS, CDR2 YFSETQ. The trim removed 2 bases at V and 7 bases at J, leaving 1 base unmatched. CDR3 length equals 13 residues. In DNA form, the CDR3 reads TGCGCCAGCAGCTTCGGACTAGCGAACATTCAGTACTTC. Protein sequence: CASSFGLANIQYF.

This clonotype was recorded many times. The chain has TRBV29-1 and TRBJ2-5, with TRBD1 identical over 7 bases. The J segment lost 5 bases and the V segment lost 6 bases, leaving 6 bases of the junction unmatched. Germline-derived CDR1 and CDR2 are SQVTM and ANQGSEA. This CDR3 spans 12 amino acids. The CDR3 coding sequence is TGCAGCGTCCGGACAGGATACGAGACCCAGTACTTC. Its translation: CSVRTGYETQYF.

The J gene is TRBJ1-5, the V gene TRBV6-2 or TRBV6-3; 7 nucleotides agree with TRBD1. Losses at the gene ends were 0 bases for V and 4 bases for J; bases not matched to a gene: 9. In germline, CDR1 is MNHEY, CDR2 SVGEGT. CDR3 length equals 17 residues. CDR3 bases: TGTGCCAGCAGTTACTCTTTCGGAGGGGGCGGGAATCAGCCCCAGCATTTT. It encodes CASSYSFGGGGNQPQHF.

The CDR3 region has the DNA TGCAGCGTTGATCGGGGGATGGGCTACACCTTC. It is translated as CSVDRGMGYTF. J is TRBJ1-2 and V is TRBV29-1; a weak D match, TRBD1 (5 bases). Trimming left V 3 bases short and J 8 bases short, with 10 bases between. In germline, CDR1 is SQVTM, CDR2 ANQGSEA. This CDR3 has 11 residues.

This rearrangement joins TRBV12-3 or TRBV12-4 to TRBJ1-1, with 10 bases lining up with TRBD1. The CDR3 extends over 15 amino acids. V dropped 6 bases and J dropped 4; count of bases not matched to a gene: 8. In DNA form, the CDR3 reads TGTGCCAGCAGGAGACAGGGGGCATCTTCCACTGAAGCTTTCTTT. Protein sequence: CASRRQGASSTEAFF.

V is TRBV30 and J is TRBJ2-7, with D possibly called TRBD1 or TRBD2 (6 bases each). Germline assignment: CDR1 GTSNPN and CDR2 SVGIG (reference sequence). The CDR3 spans 16 residues. Trimming pared 3 bases from V and 6 bases from J, leaving 24 bases between. The CDR3 nucleotides are TGTGCCTGGAGACTCGGGGGATTTAACAGGGCTAGCGAGCAGTACTTC. Translated: CAWRLGGFNRASEQYF.

In this sample, this clonotype turned up a few times. This chain uses TRBV7-3 with TRBJ2-1; 10 nucleotides match TRBD2. Germline V lookup: CDR1 SGHTA, CDR2 FQGTGA. J gave up 6 bases and V 8 bases, and 10 bases lay outside the gene matches. This CDR3 is built from 15 residues. The CDR3 is CASSPWASGGNEQFF. CDR3 coding DNA: TGTGCCAGCTCGCCTTGGGCTAGCGGGGGCAATGAGCAGTTCTTC.

V gene TRBV28 combines with J gene TRBJ1-1, with D unclear. The germline CDR1 and CDR2 sequences are MDHEN and SYDVKM. The CDR3 consists of 17 residues. V lost 4 bases to trimming and J lost 0 bases, with 18 bases between them. CDR3 loop: CASSSTPGRKVNTEAFF. DNA for the CDR3: TGTGCCAGCAGTTCGACTCCTGGCCGCAAGGTGAACACTGAAGCTTTCTTT. Looking up the rest from reference TRBV28 and TRBJ1-1 gives the full variable domain: DVKVTQSSRYLVKRTGEKVFLECVQDMDHENMFWYRQDPGLGLRLIYFSYDVKMKEKGDIPEGYSVSREKKERFSLILESASTNQTSMYLCASSSTPGRKVNTEAFFGQGTRLTVV.